The 10 T cell receptor beta chains below all came from one sample that was sequenced in a study of T cell responses to AZD1222 COVID-19 vaccine. Profiling relied on immunoSEQ multiplex PCR, and the TCRdb table lists in-frame clones only, not all of them. This table holds some 150,000 clones, roughly 90% found once. The material sequenced was peripheral blood, taken on day 0 of AZD1222 vaccination. These receptors came from an adult in good health.

V is TRBV10-3 and J is TRBJ2-7; unclear D gene. Germline V gives CDR1 ENHRY, CDR2 SYGVKD. The CDR3 loop spans 15 amino acids. V was clipped by 10 bases and J by 0 bases, with 19 bases between them. The CDR3 sequence: CATVDLQRSSYEQYF. CDR3 in DNA: TGTGCCACCGTAGACCTCCAGCGAAGCTCCTACGAGCAGTACTTC.

Remarks on this clone: The sample contains more than one DNA sequence encoding this CDR3. The chain is built from TRBV3-1 (or the pseudogene TRBV3-2) and TRBJ1-5; the match to TRBD1 covers 7 bases. This CDR3 spans 13 amino acids. CDR1 is LGHDT and CDR2 is YNNKEL in the germline V gene (reference sequence). With 6 bases clipped from V and 5 bases from J, the junction kept 4 bases outside the gene matches. CDR3 sequence (DNA): TGTGCCAGCAGTCGGGACAGCTATCAGCCCCAGCATTTT. It translates to CASSRDSYQPQHF.

The chain uses TRBV7-2 and TRBJ1-1; D is possibly TRBD1 (5 bases). Trimming took off 5 bases at V and 8 bases at J, with 24 bases between the two ends. Germline CDR1 and CDR2: SGHTA and FQGNSA. This CDR3 spans 16 amino acids. The CDR3, as DNA: TGTGCCAGCAGCCCTCGGGGGGGGTATCGGGGTCTGGAAGCTTTCTTT. It specifies CASSPRGGYRGLEAFF.

This chain links TRBV7-9 with TRBJ2-1; D remains ambiguous. Germline CDR1 is SEHNR and CDR2 is FQNEAQ (reference sequence). V lost 1 base, J lost 4 bases, and 5 bases lay in between. The CDR3 sequence is 13 residues long. CDR3 coding DNA: TGTGCCAGCAGCTTAGTCGAATACAATGAGCAGTTCTTC. It codes for CASSLVEYNEQFF.

The V and J genes are TRBV6-5 and TRBJ1-4; 12 nucleotides align to TRBD1. The CDR3 has 14 residues. Losses at the gene ends were 6 bases for V and 7 bases for J; bases not matched to a gene: 3. Germline-derived CDR1 and CDR2 are MNHEY and SVGAGI. The chain's CDR3 is CASRGQGAGEKLFF. DNA of the CDR3: TGTGCCAGCAGGGGACAGGGGGCAGGTGAAAAACTGTTTTTT.

The CDR3 DNA sequence: TGTGCCAGCACACAGGGGCCCCAGAACACTGAAGCTTTCTTT. Translated: CASTQGPQNTEAFF. The chain couples TRBV6-5 to TRBJ1-1, with 7 bases identical to TRBD1. The CDR3 sequence is 14 residues long. From germline, CDR1 is MNHEY and CDR2 SVGAGI. Germline trimming cut 7 bases from V and 1 base from J; bases unmatched to any gene: 6.

In regard to this clone: The same CDR3 can be traced to other DNA sequences in this sample. The chain is built from TRBV3-1 (or the pseudogene TRBV3-2) and TRBJ2-3; no reliable D call. CDR3 length equals 12 residues. Per germline, CDR1 LGHDT and CDR2 YNNKEL (reference sequence). Trimming shortened V by 1 base and J by 5 bases, and 4 bases separated the two germline ends. The CDR3 loop is CASSQVVDTQYF. DNA of the CDR3: TGTGCCAGCAGCCAAGTTGTAGATACGCAGTATTTT.

The genes are TRBV5-6 and TRBJ2-7; a weak D match, TRBD2 (5 bases). V lost 3 bases, J lost 4 bases, and 11 bases lay in between. The CDR3 is 13 amino acids. Germline CDR1 is SGHDT and CDR2 is YYEEEE. The CDR3 nucleotides are TGTGCCAGCAGCTCTCGAGCGGATTACGAGCAGTACTTC. It yields the protein CASSSRADYEQYF.

CDR3: CASSYSRIQLPYGYTF. The CDR3 DNA reads as TGTGCCAGCAGTTACTCGAGAATACAGTTGCCCTATGGCTACACCTTC. The V gene is TRBV6-5, the J gene TRBJ1-2; D not certain. Germline V gives CDR1 MNHEY, CDR2 SVGAGI. Between the trimmed V and J ends, which lost 0 bases and 4 bases, there was a span of 15 bases. The CDR3 runs 16 residues.

In this sample, this clone turned up once. This rearrangement joins TRBV9 to TRBJ2-3; a weak D match, TRBD2 (6 bases). Per germline, CDR1 SGDLS and CDR2 YYNGEE. Trimming shortened V by 1 base and J by 4 bases, and 13 bases separated the two germline ends. The CDR3 is 15 residues long. CDR3 in DNA: TGTGCCAGCAGCGTATTGCCGGGAGTCGCAGATACGCAGTATTTT. It yields the protein CASSVLPGVADTQYF.